Sequencing of this T cell receptor beta chain was carried out in a study of blood T cells in healthy people across ages. About this clonotype itself: Its target is not known. A much larger clone differs from this one at a single base, so this may be a read error.

The CDR3 spans 13 residues. Germline V gene lookup returns CDR1 SSHAT and CDR2 FNYEAQ (reference sequence). Then a second PCR, running roughly 6 to 12 cycles, was carried out with a sample-barcoded 5' primer and a J-beta primer mix. Carrying 12 random nucleotides, a template-switch adaptor labeled each individual cDNA molecule. TCRdb reprocessed the 5' RACE reads with MiXCR, giving one entry per CDR3 protein. The table records about 700,000 distinct CDR3 sequences, about 34% of them present only once. Study-level results: Fewer expanded clones and more diversity marked long-lived versus aged donors. Changes seen in expanded clonotypes were possibly confounded by donor CMV status left unknown. Naive T cell percentage showed a strong correlation with TCR beta diversity.

What was sequenced was blood. This TCR came from an elderly woman in good health. This chain uses TRBV7-7 with TRBJ2-1; TRBD1 aligns across 10 bases. The end of the DNA fits TRBJ2-7 better, so the J call may be wrong. CDR3 protein: CASSPTGGNEQYF. The CDR3 DNA reads TGTGCTAGCAGCCCGACAGGGGGCAATGAGCAGTACTTC.